This T cell receptor (beta chain) is from a study of spatial heterogeneity in lung cancer. Study as a whole: Alpha-chain sequences were consistently detected less often than beta-chain sequences. The study found that TCR transcript counts in tumor regions correlated strongly with a matched bulk RNA-seq T cell module score. Raw reads showed each unique TCR and UMI combination turning up more than ten times on average.

Study observations and caveats: One measure, the expanded intratumoral alpha and beta TCR count, tracked tumor mutation counts.

Described time point: sample taken at primary tumor resection. The input material, whole RNA from tumor, nontumor lung or frozen PBMC, was sequenced unsorted. This clonotype is medium-sized. Its target is not known. In TCRdb, the 5' RACE reads were re-called with MiXCR into one record per CDR3 protein. The sample yields 8,500 to 14,000 distinct CDR3 sequences, 9.5% to 13% seen once. Germline lookup yields CDR1 GTSNPN and CDR2 SVGIG (reference sequence). This CDR3 region has 11 residues. V was shortened by 6 bases and J by 1 base, with 5 bases between the two germline ends. The chain employs TRBV30 and TRBJ2-3; D is uncertain. The source is a female donor with early-stage non-small cell lung cancer. Sequencing was performed on lung tumor tissue, taken at surgery. Written as DNA, the CDR3 is TGTGCCTGTTCGGGCACAGATACGCAGTATTTT. It codes for CACSGTDTQYF. Drawing the rest from reference TRBV30 and TRBJ2-3, the complete variable domain is SQTIHQWPATLVQPVGSPLSLECTVEGTSNPNLYWYRQAAGRGLQLLFYSVGIGQISSEVPQNLSASRPQDRQFILSSKKLLLSDSGFYLCACSGTDTQYFGPGTRLTVL.